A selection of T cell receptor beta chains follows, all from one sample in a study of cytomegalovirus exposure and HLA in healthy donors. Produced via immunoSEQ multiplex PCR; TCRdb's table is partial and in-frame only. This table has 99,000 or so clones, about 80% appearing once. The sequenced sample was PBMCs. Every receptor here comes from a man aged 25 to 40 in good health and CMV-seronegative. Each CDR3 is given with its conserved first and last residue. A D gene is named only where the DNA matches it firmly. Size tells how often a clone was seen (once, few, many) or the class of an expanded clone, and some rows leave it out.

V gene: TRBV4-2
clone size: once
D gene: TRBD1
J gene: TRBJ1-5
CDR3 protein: CASSFATGANQPQHF
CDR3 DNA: TGTGCCAGCAGCTTTGCGACAGGGGCAAATCAGCCCCAGCATTTT

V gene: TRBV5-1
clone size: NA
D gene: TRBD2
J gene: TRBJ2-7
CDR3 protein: CASSTTSGSSEQYF
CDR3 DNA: TGCGCCAGCAGCACGACTAGCGGGAGCTCAGAGCAGTACTTC

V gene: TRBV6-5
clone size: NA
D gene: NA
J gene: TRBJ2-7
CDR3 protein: CASSYSGHETYEQYF
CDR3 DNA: TGTGCCAGCAGTTACTCGGGACATGAGACCTACGAGCAGTACTTC

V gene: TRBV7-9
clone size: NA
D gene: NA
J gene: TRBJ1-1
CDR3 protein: CASSLQGLGIAEAFF
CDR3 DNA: TGTGCCAGCAGCTTACAGGGGCTCGGGATTGCTGAAGCTTTCTTT

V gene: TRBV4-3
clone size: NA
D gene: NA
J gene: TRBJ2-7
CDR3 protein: CASSQDVLAGASYEQYF
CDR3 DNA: TGCGCCAGCAGCCAAGACGTCTTGGCGGGGGCCTCCTACGAGCAGTACTTC

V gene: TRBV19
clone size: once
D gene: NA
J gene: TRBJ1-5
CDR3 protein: CASTPLLGASNQPQHF
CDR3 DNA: TGTGCCAGTACCCCCCTCTTGGGGGCGAGCAATCAGCCCCAGCATTTT

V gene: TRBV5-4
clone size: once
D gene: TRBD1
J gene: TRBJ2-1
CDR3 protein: CASSPGQGGYNEQFF
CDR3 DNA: TGTGCCAGCAGCCCAGGACAGGGGGGTTACAATGAGCAGTTCTTC

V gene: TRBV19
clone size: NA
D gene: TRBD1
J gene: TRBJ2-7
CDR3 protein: CASTTTYRGHEQYF
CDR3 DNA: TGTGCCAGTACCACTACCTACAGGGGCCACGAGCAGTACTTC

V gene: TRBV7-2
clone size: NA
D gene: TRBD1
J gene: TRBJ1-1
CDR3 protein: CASSLQGAAEAFF
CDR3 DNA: TGTGCCAGCAGCTTACAGGGGGCGGCTGAAGCTTTCTTT

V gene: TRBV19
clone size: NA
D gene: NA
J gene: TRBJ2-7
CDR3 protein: CASSITGGLTSYEQYF
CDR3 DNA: TGTGCCAGTAGTATTACAGGAGGGCTTACATCCTACGAGCAGTACTTC

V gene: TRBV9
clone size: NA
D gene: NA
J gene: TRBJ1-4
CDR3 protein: CASSVAGKVDEKLFF
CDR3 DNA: TGTGCCAGCAGCGTAGCAGGAAAGGTTGATGAAAAACTGTTTTTT

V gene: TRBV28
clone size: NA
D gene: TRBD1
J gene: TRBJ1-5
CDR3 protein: CASTKTGIGNQPQHF
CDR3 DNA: TGTGCCAGCACCAAGACAGGGATAGGGAATCAGCCCCAGCATTTT

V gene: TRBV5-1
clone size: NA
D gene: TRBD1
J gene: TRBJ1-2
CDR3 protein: CASSLTPGQYGYTF
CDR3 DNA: TGCGCCAGCAGCTTAACCCCGGGACAGTATGGCTACACCTTC

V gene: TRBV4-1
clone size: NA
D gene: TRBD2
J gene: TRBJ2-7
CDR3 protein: CASTPGATSGTYEQYF
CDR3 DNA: TGCGCCAGCACCCCAGGGGCAACTAGCGGGACTTACGAGCAGTACTTC

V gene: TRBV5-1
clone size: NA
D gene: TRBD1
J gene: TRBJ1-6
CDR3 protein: CASSLSGPTGGYNSPLHF
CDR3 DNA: TGCGCCAGCAGCCTGTCGGGCCCTACAGGGGGCTATAATTCACCCCTCCACTTT

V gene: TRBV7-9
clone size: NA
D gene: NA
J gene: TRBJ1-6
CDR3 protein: CASSLPTGGNSPLHF
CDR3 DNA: TGTGCCAGCAGCCTACCCACCGGGGGAAATTCACCCCTCCACTTT

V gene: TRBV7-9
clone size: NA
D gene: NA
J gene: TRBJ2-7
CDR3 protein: CASSRYLSPYEQYF
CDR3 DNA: TGTGCCAGCAGCCGGTACTTGAGTCCCTACGAGCAGTACTTC

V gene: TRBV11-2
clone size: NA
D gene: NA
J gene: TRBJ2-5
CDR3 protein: CASSPTLGPETQYF
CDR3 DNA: TGTGCCAGCAGCCCCACGTTGGGCCCGGAGACCCAGTACTTC

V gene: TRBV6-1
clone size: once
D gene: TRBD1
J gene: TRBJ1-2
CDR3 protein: CASSDTGDYGYTF
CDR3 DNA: TGTGCCAGCAGTGACACAGGGGACTATGGCTACACCTTC

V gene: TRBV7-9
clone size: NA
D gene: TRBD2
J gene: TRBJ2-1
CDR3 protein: CASSPVGGRRNEQFF
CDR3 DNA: TGTGCCAGCAGCCCCGTGGGCGGGAGACGGAATGAGCAGTTCTTC

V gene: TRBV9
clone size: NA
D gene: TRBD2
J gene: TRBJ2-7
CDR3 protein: CASSARMGTNTNEQYF
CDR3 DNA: TGTGCCAGCAGCGCCCGGATGGGGACTAACACTAACGAGCAGTACTTC

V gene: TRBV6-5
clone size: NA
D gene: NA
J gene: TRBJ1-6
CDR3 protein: CASSYAGQSNSPLHF
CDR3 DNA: TGTGCCAGCAGTTACGCCGGACAGAGTAATTCACCCCTCCACTTT

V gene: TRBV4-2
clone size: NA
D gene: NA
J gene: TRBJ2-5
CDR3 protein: CASSRGSETQYF
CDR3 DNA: TGTGCCAGCAGCCGGGGCTCAGAGACCCAGTACTTC

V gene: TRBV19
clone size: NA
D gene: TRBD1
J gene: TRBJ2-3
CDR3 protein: CASSIDRQGGTDTQYF
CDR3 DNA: TGTGCCAGTAGTATCGACAGACAGGGGGGGACAGATACGCAGTATTTT

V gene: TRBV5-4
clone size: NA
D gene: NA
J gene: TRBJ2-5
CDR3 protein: CASSFSGTQYF
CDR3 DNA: TGTGCCAGCAGCTTTTCGGGGACCCAGTACTTC

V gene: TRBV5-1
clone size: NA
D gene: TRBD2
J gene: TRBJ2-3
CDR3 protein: CASSLALLAGGRTDTQYF
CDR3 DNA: TGCGCCAGCAGCTTGGCCCTACTAGCGGGGGGACGCACAGATACGCAGTATTTT

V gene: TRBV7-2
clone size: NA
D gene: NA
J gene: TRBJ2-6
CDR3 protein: CASSLRQLSGANVLTF
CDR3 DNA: TGTGCCAGCAGCCTCCGACAGCTCTCTGGGGCCAACGTCCTGACTTTC

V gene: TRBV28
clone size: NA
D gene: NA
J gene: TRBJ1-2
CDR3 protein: CASRRTAIYGYTF
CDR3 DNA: TGTGCCAGCAGGAGGACAGCCATCTATGGCTACACCTTC

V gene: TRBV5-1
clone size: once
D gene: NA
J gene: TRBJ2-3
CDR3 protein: CASSLEGRDSTDTQYF
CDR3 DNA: TGCGCCAGCAGCTTGGAGGGGCGGGACAGCACAGATACGCAGTATTTT

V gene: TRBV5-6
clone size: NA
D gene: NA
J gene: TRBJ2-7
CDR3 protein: CASGQNYEQYF
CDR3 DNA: TGTGCCAGCGGCCAAAACTACGAGCAGTACTTC

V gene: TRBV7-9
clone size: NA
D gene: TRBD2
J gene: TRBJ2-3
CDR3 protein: CASSPGLAGRTDTQYF
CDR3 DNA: TGTGCCAGCAGCCCCGGACTAGCGGGGCGTACAGATACGCAGTATTTT

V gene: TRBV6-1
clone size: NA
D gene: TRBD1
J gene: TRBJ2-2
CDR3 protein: CASSGGQETGELFF
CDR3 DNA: TGTGCCAGCAGTGGGGGACAGGAGACCGGGGAGCTGTTTTTT

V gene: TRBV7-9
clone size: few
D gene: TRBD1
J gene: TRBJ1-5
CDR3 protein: CASSLGTGGFQPQHF
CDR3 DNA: TGTGCCAGCAGCTTAGGGACAGGGGGCTTTCAGCCCCAGCATTTT

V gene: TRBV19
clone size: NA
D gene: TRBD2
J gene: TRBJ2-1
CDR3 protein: CASRKPAGGPHEQFF
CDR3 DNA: TGTGCCAGCAGAAAACCGGCGGGAGGGCCCCATGAGCAGTTCTTC

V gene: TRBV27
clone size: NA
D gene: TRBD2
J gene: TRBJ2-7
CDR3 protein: CASSLRLTSGSVEQYF
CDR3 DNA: TGTGCCAGCAGTTTACGTCTGACTAGCGGGAGTGTTGAGCAGTACTTC

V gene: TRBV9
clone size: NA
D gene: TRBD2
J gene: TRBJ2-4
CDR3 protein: CASSTLAGGNIQYF
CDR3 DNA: TGTGCCAGCAGCACACTAGCGGGAGGAAACATTCAGTACTTC

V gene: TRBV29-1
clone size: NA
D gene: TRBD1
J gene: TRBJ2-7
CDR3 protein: CSVERQGVREQYF
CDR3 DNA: TGCAGCGTTGAGCGCCAGGGGGTTCGGGAGCAGTACTTC

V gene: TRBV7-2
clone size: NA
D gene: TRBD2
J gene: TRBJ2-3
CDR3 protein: CASSLVLAGDLDTDTQYF
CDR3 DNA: TGTGCCAGCAGCTTGGTTCTAGCGGGGGACCTCGACACAGATACGCAGTATTTT

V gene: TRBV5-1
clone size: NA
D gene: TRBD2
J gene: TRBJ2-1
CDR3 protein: CASSLVSAGGPDEQFF
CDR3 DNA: TGCGCCAGCAGCTTGGTTTCGGCGGGAGGGCCTGATGAGCAGTTCTTC

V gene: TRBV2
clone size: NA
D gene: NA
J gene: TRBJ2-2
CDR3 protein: CASSVFQGGTGELFF
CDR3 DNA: TGTGCCAGCAGTGTTTTTCAGGGGGGCACCGGGGAGCTGTTTTTT

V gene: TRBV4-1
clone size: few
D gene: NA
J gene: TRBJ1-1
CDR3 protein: CASSQDRVNTEAFF
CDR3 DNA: TGCGCCAGCAGCCAAGATCGGGTGAACACTGAAGCTTTCTTT

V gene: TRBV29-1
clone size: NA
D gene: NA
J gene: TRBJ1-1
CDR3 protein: CSARNSDGRGTEAFF
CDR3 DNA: TGCAGCGCCAGAAACAGCGACGGGAGGGGCACTGAAGCTTTCTTT

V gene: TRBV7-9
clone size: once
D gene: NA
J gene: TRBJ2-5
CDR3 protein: CASSNRGGGETQYF
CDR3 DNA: TGTGCCAGCAGTAATAGGGGAGGGGGAGAGACCCAGTACTTC

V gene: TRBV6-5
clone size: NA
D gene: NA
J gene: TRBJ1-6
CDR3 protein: CASSYRGNSPLHF
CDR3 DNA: TGTGCCAGCAGTTACAGGGGAAATTCACCCCTCCACTTT

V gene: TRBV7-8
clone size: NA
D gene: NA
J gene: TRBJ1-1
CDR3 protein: CASSLEPGQNTEAFF
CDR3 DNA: TGTGCCAGCAGCTTAGAACCGGGACAGAACACTGAAGCTTTCTTT

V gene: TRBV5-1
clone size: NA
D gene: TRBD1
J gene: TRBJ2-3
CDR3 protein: CASSLFGTGDTDTQYF
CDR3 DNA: TGCGCCAGCAGCTTGTTTGGGACAGGGGACACAGATACGCAGTATTTT

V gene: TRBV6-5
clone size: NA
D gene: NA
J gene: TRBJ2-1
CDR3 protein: CASSYFGGWSEQFF
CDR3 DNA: TGTGCCAGCAGTTATTTTGGGGGCTGGAGTGAGCAGTTCTTC

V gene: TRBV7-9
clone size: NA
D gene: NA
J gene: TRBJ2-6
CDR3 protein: CASSYPGSGANVLTF
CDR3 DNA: TGTGCCAGCAGTTACCCGGGGTCTGGGGCCAACGTCCTGACTTTC